Below are 23 T cell receptor beta chains sequenced from a single sample in a study of blood T cell repertoires in COVID-19. TCRdb's copy holds only in-frame clones and misses some; the assay was immunoSEQ multiplex PCR. The repertoire consists of roughly 500,000 clones, with around 87% occurring once and the leading ten covering 1.5% to 2%. The material sequenced was PBMCs or T cells enriched from blood (not recorded which). The receptors were gathered from a woman aged 40-49 years who had recovered from COVID-19.

The chain uses TRBV7-2 and TRBJ2-2; 7 bases agree with TRBD1. The ends lost 1 base at V and 1 base at J; junction bases unmatched: 0. Germline CDR1 reads SGHTA; CDR2 reads FQGNSA. This CDR3 contains 15 residues. The chain's CDR3 is CASSLGQGNTGELFF. The CDR3 coding sequence is TGTGCCAGCAGCTTAGGACAGGGGAACACCGGGGAGCTGTTTTTT.

This rearrangement joins TRBV27 to TRBJ1-6; weak D call: TRBD1 (5 bases). Per germline, CDR1 MNHEY and CDR2 SMNVEV (reference sequence). Trimming removed 5 bases from V and 4 bases from J, with 12 bases in between. The CDR3 runs 15 residues. CDR3 in DNA: TGTGCCAGCAGTCCCTTAGGGGAATATAATTCACCCCTCCACTTT. Its translation is CASSPLGEYNSPLHF.

The chain uses TRBV4-1 and TRBJ2-1; D remains unclear. Germline V gives CDR1 MGHRA, CDR2 YSYEKL. This CDR3 has 15 residues. Trimming stripped 0 bases from V and 3 bases from J, with 9 bases between. The CDR3 DNA reads as TGCGCCAGCAGCCAAGACGCGGTAAACTACAATGAGCAGTTCTTC. Residues: CASSQDAVNYNEQFF.

V and J are TRBV5-5 and TRBJ1-1, with TRBD1 identical over 9 bases. CDR1 and CDR2 from the germline V gene are SGHKS and YYEKEE (reference sequence). The CDR3 runs 15 residues. The V segment lost 3 bases and the J segment 7 bases; nucleotides outside the gene matches: 10. CDR3 in amino acids: CASSSTGGPYREAFF. DNA of the CDR3: TGTGCCAGCAGCTCCACAGGGGGCCCTTACCGTGAAGCTTTCTTT.

The chain couples TRBV12-3 or TRBV12-4 to TRBJ1-5; D remains ambiguous. Trimming removed 3 bases at V and 7 bases at J, with 4 bases between. This CDR3 has 11 residues. CDR3 sequence (DNA): TGTGCCAGCAGTTTCGGGCAGCCCCAGCATTTT. Its translation: CASSFGQPQHF.

The CDR3 region is CASAFRGRGYNSPLHF. The CDR3 DNA sequence: TGTGCCAGCGCGTTCCGAGGGAGGGGCTATAATTCACCCCTCCACTTT. The chain links TRBV27 to TRBJ1-6, with a weak D call TRBD1 (5 bases). Germline V CDR1 and CDR2: MNHEY, SMNVEV (reference sequence). This CDR3 is 16 amino acids long. Trimming cost V 8 bases and J 3 bases, with 17 bases left between them.

V gene TRBV7-2 combines with J gene TRBJ1-2; TRBD1 matches 7 bases. J was trimmed by 7 bases and V by 1 base; bases with no gene match: 6. This CDR3 is 14 amino acids long. Germline V gives CDR1 SGHTA, CDR2 FQGNSA. The CDR3 nucleotides read TGTGCCAGCAGCTTAGGAAGAGGGGGCGGTGGCTACACCTTC. Amino acid sequence: CASSLGRGGGGYTF.

This chain connects TRBV4-1 to TRBJ1-3; D ambiguous. V was cut by 1 base and J by 4 bases, with 11 bases left in between. This CDR3 is built from 15 residues. CDR1 is MGHRA, CDR2 YSYEKL, per germline. This CDR3 is CASSQGGRLGNTIYF. In DNA form, the CDR3 reads TGCGCCAGCAGCCAAGGAGGTCGACTCGGAAACACCATATATTTT.

This chain connects TRBV9 to TRBJ2-2, with 8 bases identical to TRBD2. This CDR3 has 14 residues. J lost 7 bases, V lost 3 bases, and 5 bases had no gene match. Germline CDR1 reads SGDLS; CDR2 reads YYNGEE. The DNA for the CDR3 is TGTGCCAGCAGCGACGGGACTAGTATCGGGGAGCTGTTTTTT. This encodes CASSDGTSIGELFF.

The CDR3 is CASSIINREETQYF. In nucleotides, the CDR3 is TGTGCCAGTAGTATTATTAACAGGGAAGAGACCCAGTACTTC. The J gene is TRBJ2-5, the V gene TRBV19; perhaps TRBD1 as D (6 bases). Looked up from germline, CDR1 is LNHDA and CDR2 is SQIVND (reference sequence). This CDR3 is 14 amino acids long. Trimming removed 3 bases from V and 3 bases from J, with 11 bases in between.

This clone was recorded only once. This chain links TRBV27 with TRBJ2-5, with a weak D call TRBD2 (7 bases). Trimming left V 5 bases short and J 5 bases short, with 18 bases between. The CDR3 is made up of 15 amino acids. Germline CDR1 reads MNHEY; CDR2 reads SMNVEV (reference sequence). This chain's CDR3 is CASSLKGGGGETQYF. The CDR3 coding sequence is TGTGCCAGCAGTCTTAAAGGGGGGGGCGGGGAGACCCAGTACTTC.

V and J are TRBV7-2 and TRBJ2-5; TRBD2 might be the D (6 bases). V shed 2 bases and J shed 7 bases, with 17 bases lying between them. The CDR3 totals 15 residues. In germline, CDR1 is SGHTA, CDR2 FQGNSA. The CDR3 nucleotides read TGTGCCAGCAGCTTACCACGGGACCTGGAGGGGACCCAGTACTTC. It codes for CASSLPRDLEGTQYF.

The V call is TRBV7-9, the J call TRBJ2-1; D may be TRBD2 (6 bases). The V and J ends lost 1 base and 7 bases respectively, with 14 bases between them. This CDR3 spans 15 amino acids. CDR1 SEHNR and CDR2 FQNEAQ come from the germline V gene (reference sequence). CDR3 in DNA: TGTGCCAGCAGCTTAGAGGCGGGATTAGCAAATGAGCAGTTCTTC. Its translation is CASSLEAGLANEQFF.

The chain joins TRBV19 to TRBJ2-1; 7 bases map to TRBD2. This CDR3 comprises 14 residues. The V gene's germline CDR1 is LNHDA and CDR2 SQIVND (reference sequence). Unmatched junction bases numbered 10, after V lost 8 bases and J lost 6 bases. CDR3 in DNA: TGTGCCAGTGGAAACCGGGACTATTTCAATGAGCAGTTCTTC. It codes for CASGNRDYFNEQFF.

The chain uses TRBV7-2 and TRBJ1-1, with D possibly being TRBD1 (5 bases). Trimming removed 4 bases at V and 0 bases at J, with 9 bases between. CDR3 length: 14 amino acids. The germline gives CDR1 SGHTA, CDR2 FQGNSA. The CDR3 nucleotides are TGTGCCAGCAGCTGGACATATATGAACACTGAAGCTTTCTTT. Translation gives CASSWTYMNTEAFF.

The V call is TRBV9, the J call TRBJ2-7, with D perhaps TRBD2 (5 bases). Between the trimmed V and J ends, which lost 3 bases and 3 bases, there was a span of 16 bases. The CDR3 loop spans 15 amino acids. Looked up from germline, CDR1 is SGDLS and CDR2 is YYNGEE. The CDR3 region has the DNA TGTGCCAGCAGCGACGGAGGAACGTTTGGCTACGAGCAGTACTTC. Its protein is CASSDGGTFGYEQYF. The full variable domain, rest sourced from reference TRBV9 and TRBJ2-7, is DSGVTQTPKHLITATGQRVTLRCSPRSGDLSVYWYQQSLDQGLQFLIQYYNGEERAKGNILERFSAQQFPDLHSELNLSSLELGDSALYFCASSDGGTFGYEQYFGPGTRLTVT.

A word on this clone: One end of the junction varies from germline; a read error may be responsible. This chain uses TRBV15 with TRBJ2-2, with D possibly matching TRBD1 (5 bases). Germline V lookup: CDR1 LNHNV, CDR2 YYDKDF (reference sequence). The CDR3 totals 13 residues. CDR3 nucleotide sequence: TGTGCCACCAGGAGAGACAGTACCGGGGAGCTGTTTTTT. This sequence encodes CATRRDSTGELFF. Filled out from reference TRBV15 and TRBJ2-2, the complete variable domain reads DAMVIQNPRYQVTQFGKPVTLSCSQTLNHNVMYWYQQKSSQAPKLLFHYYDKDFNNEADTPDNFQSRRPNTSFCFLDIRSPGLGDTAMYLCATRRDSTGELFFGEGSRLTVL.

The J gene is TRBJ2-1, the V gene TRBV4-3, with D maybe TRBD2 (6 bases). The CDR3 is made up of 14 amino acids. Germline CDR1 LGHNA, CDR2 YSLEER. Trimming took 3 bases from V and 10 from J, leaving 16 bases between them. The chain's CDR3 is CASSHLGGNGEQFF. In nucleotides, the CDR3 is TGCGCCAGCAGCCACCTAGGAGGGAACGGGGAGCAGTTCTTC.

As DNA, the CDR3 is TGTGCCAGCAGCGCGCCCCGGGGACAGGGGGCCCATGAGACCCAGTACTTC. Protein: CASSAPRGQGAHETQYF. The chain recombines TRBV9 with TRBJ2-5; 12 bases agree with TRBD1. Unmatched junction bases numbered 11, after V lost 3 bases and J lost 5 bases. The CDR3 sequence is 17 residues long. CDR1 and CDR2 from the germline V gene are SGDLS and YYNGEE.

This clone has a handful of counts. The genes are TRBV10-1 and TRBJ2-1, with D perhaps matching TRBD1 (6 bases). CDR3 length equals 14 residues. The ends were cut back, 0 bases at V and 11 bases at J, with 14 bases in the middle. Germline values: CDR1 WNHNN, CDR2 SYGVQD (reference sequence). The CDR3 is CASSESKPGTQQFF. The CDR3 DNA follows: TGCGCCAGCAGTGAGTCGAAACCCGGGACACAGCAGTTCTTC.

V gene TRBV2 combines with J gene TRBJ1-2, with D perhaps matching TRBD1 (5 bases). Germline V lookup: CDR1 SNHLY, CDR2 FYNNEI. V dropped 5 bases and J dropped 3 bases, with 10 bases sitting between them. This CDR3 is 13 amino acids long. CDR3 region: CASSQQQDYGYTF. The CDR3 DNA is TGTGCCAGCAGTCAGCAACAGGACTATGGCTACACCTTC. Variable domain in full (rest from reference TRBV2 and TRBJ1-2): EPEVTQTPSHQVTQMGQEVILRCVPISNHLYFYWYRQILGQKVEFLVSFYNNEISEKSEIFDDQFSVERPDGSNFTLKIRSTKLEDSAMYFCASSQQQDYGYTFGSGTRLTVV.

The chain uses TRBV4-3 and TRBJ2-1; D may be TRBD1 (5 bases). This CDR3 has 19 amino acids. V was pared by 0 bases and J by 5 bases, with 23 bases between. Germline V CDR1 and CDR2: LGHNA, YSLEER. Here the CDR3 reads CASSQEPPRQIDDHNEQFF. In DNA, the CDR3 is TGCGCCAGCAGCCAAGAACCCCCTAGACAGATCGACGATCACAATGAGCAGTTCTTC.

The V call is TRBV27, the J call TRBJ1-1; 7 bases are shared with TRBD1. Unmatched junction bases numbered 12, after V lost 5 bases and J lost 0 bases. This CDR3 spans 17 amino acids. Germline loops: CDR1 MNHEY, CDR2 SMNVEV (reference sequence). This CDR3 reads CASSASTGTSVNTEAFF. CDR3 nucleotides: TGTGCCAGCAGTGCCTCGACAGGGACGTCGGTGAACACTGAAGCTTTCTTT.